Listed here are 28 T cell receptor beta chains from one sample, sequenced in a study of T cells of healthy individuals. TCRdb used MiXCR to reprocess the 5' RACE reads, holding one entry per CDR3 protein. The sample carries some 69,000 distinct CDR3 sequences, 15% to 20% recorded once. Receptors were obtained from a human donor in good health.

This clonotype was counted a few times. DNA for the CDR3: TGTGCCAGCAGCCCCCCCCTGGTCTCCTACGAGCAGTACTTC. This codes for CASSPPLVSYEQYF. The rearrangement uses TRBV7-9 and TRBJ2-7, with no clear D. The germline CDR1 and CDR2 sequences are SEHNR and FQNEAQ (reference sequence). Trimming left V 5 bases short and J 0 bases short, with 11 bases between. CDR3 length: 14 residues. The full variable domain, in which reference TRBV7-9 and TRBJ2-7 provide the parts outside the CDR3, is DTGVSQNPRHKITKRGQNVTFRCDPISEHNRLYWYRQTLGQGPEFLTYFQNEAQLEKSRLLSDRFSAERPKGSFSTLEIQRTEQGDSAMYLCASSPPLVSYEQYFGPGTRLTVT.

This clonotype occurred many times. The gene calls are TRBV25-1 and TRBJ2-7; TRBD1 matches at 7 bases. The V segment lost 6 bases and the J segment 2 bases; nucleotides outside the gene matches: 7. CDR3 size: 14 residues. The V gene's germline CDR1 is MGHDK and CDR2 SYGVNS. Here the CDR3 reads CASSGGQETYEQYF. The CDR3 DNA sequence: TGTGCCAGCAGCGGCGGACAGGAGACCTACGAGCAGTACTTC.

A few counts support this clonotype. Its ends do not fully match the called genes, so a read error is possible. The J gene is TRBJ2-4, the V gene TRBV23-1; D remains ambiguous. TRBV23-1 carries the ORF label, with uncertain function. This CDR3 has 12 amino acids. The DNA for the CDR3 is TGCGCCAGAAACCGGAGAGTCCGACGGCCAGACTTC. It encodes CARNRRVRRPDF.

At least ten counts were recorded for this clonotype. CDR3 DNA: TGTGCCAGCAGTTCCCTGGGGAGGGGGGAAGAGACCCAGTACTTC. The encoded protein is CASSSLGRGEETQYF. The chain joins TRBV27 to TRBJ2-5; a possible D gene is TRBD2 (7 bases). Germline V CDR1 and CDR2: MNHEY, SMNVEV (reference sequence). This CDR3 has 15 residues. V dropped 4 bases and J dropped 3 bases, with 15 bases sitting between them.

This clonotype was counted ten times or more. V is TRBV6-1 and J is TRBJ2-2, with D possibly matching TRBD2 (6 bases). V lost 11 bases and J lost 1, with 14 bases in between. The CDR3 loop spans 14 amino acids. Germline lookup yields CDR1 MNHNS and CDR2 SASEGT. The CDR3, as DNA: TGTGCCCACTTATGGGACTGGAACACCGGGGAGCTGTTTTTT. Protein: CAHLWDWNTGELFF.

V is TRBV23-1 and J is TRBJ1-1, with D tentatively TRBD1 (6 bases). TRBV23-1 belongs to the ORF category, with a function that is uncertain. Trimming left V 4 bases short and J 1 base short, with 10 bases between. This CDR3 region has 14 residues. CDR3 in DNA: TGCGCCAGCAGTCCACCGGGACAGAACACTGAAGCTTTCTTT. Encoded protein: CASSPPGQNTEAFF.

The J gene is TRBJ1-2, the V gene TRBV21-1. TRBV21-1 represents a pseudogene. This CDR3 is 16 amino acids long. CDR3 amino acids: CASSPWAGPRYYGYTF. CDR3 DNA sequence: TGTGCCAGCAGCCCCTGGGCGGGGCCCAGGTACTATGGCTACACCTTC.

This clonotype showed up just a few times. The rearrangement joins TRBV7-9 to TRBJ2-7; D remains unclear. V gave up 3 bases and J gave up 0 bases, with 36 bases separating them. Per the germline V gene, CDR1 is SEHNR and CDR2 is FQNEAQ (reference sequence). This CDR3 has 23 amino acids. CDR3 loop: CASSFSPVARPVGNLSSSYEQYF. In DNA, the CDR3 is TGTGCCAGCAGCTTTTCCCCTGTGGCCCGCCCGGTGGGCAACCTCTCGAGCTCCTACGAGCAGTACTTC.

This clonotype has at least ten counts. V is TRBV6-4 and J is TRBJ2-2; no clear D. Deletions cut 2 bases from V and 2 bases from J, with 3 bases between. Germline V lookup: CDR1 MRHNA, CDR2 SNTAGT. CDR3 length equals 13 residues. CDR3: CASSDKNTGELFF. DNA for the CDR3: TGTGCCAGCAGTGACAAAAACACCGGGGAGCTGTTTTTT.

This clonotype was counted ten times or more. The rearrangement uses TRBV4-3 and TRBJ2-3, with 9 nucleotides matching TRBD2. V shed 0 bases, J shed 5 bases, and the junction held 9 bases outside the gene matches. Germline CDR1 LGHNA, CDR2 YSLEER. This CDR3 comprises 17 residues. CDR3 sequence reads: CASSQDSSGSGEDTQYF. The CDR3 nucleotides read TGCGCCAGCAGCCAAGATAGTAGCGGGAGCGGGGAAGATACGCAGTATTTT.

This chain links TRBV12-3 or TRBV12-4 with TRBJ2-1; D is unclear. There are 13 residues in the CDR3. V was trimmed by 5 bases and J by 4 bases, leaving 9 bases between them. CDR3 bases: TGTGCCAGCAGTACGCCCCCTTACAATGAGCAGTTCTTC. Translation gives CASSTPPYNEQFF.

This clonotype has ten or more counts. CDR3 in amino acids: CASSRQGISPLHF. Written as DNA, the CDR3 is TGTGCCAGCAGTCGACAGGGGATTTCACCCCTCCACTTT. The rearrangement joins TRBV11-1 to TRBJ1-6; 8 nucleotides agree with TRBD1. Germline V gene data show CDR1 as SGHAT and CDR2 as FQDESV (reference sequence). This CDR3 spans 13 amino acids. V shed 6 bases, J shed 9 bases, and the junction held 4 bases outside the gene matches.

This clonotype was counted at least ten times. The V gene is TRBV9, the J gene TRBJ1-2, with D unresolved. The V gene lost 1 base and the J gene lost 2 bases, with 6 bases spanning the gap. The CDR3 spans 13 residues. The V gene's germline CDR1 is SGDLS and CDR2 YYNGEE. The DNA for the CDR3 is TGTGCCAGCAGCGTAATGGGAAACTATGGCTACACCTTC. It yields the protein CASSVMGNYGYTF.

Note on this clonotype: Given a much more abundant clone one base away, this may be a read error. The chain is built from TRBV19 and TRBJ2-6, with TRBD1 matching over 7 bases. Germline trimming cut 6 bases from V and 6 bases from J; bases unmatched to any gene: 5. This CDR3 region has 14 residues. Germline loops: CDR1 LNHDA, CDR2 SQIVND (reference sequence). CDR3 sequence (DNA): TGTGCCAGTAGGAGACAGGGTGAGGCCAACGTCCTGACTTTC. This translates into CASRRQGEANVLTF.

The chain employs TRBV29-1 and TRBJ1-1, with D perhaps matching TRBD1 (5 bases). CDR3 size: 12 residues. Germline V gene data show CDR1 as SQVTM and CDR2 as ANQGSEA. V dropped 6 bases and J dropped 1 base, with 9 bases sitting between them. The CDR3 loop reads CSVRRENTEAFF. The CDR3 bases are TGCAGCGTCCGCAGGGAGAACACTGAAGCTTTCTTT.

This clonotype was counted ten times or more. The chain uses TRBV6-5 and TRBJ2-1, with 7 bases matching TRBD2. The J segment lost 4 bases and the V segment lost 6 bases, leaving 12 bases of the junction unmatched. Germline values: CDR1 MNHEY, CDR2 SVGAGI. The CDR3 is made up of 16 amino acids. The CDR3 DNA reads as TGTGCCAGCAGCCCCGGGACTACTAGAGGGTACAATGAGCAGTTCTTC. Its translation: CASSPGTTRGYNEQFF.

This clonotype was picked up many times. CDR3 protein: CASSFRQGARNEQFF. CDR3 DNA sequence: TGTGCCAGCAGTTTCAGACAGGGGGCACGTAATGAGCAGTTCTTC. The chain carries TRBV25-1 and TRBJ2-1; 10 bases agree with TRBD1. V dropped 5 bases and J dropped 7; count of bases not matched to a gene: 8. The CDR3 consists of 15 residues. Germline CDR1 MGHDK, CDR2 SYGVNS.

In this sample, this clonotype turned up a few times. The CDR3: CASKPSVDRYYGYTF. The CDR3 region has the DNA TGTGCCAGCAAACCCTCGGTGGACAGATACTATGGCTACACCTTC. V usage is TRBV28 and J usage is TRBJ1-2, with D possibly being TRBD1 (6 bases). The CDR3 runs to 15 residues. Looked up from germline, CDR1 is MDHEN and CDR2 is SYDVKM. V shed 7 bases and J shed 3 bases, with 18 bases lying between them.

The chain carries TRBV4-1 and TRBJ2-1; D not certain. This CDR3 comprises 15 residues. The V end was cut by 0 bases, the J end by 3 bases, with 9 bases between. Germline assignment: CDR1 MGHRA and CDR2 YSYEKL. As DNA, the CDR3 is TGCGCCAGCAGCCAAGAGAGCGTCAACTACAATGAGCAGTTCTTC. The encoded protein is CASSQESVNYNEQFF.

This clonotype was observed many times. The CDR3 sequence is CASSQDLVGKNTGELFF. The CDR3 DNA reads as TGCGCCAGCAGCCAAGATCTTGTCGGGAAAAACACCGGGGAGCTGTTTTTT. The chain has TRBV4-1 and TRBJ2-2; a possible D gene is TRBD2 (5 bases). V was cut by 0 bases and J by 2 bases, with 13 bases left in between. Germline lookup yields CDR1 MGHRA and CDR2 YSYEKL. CDR3 length: 17 residues.

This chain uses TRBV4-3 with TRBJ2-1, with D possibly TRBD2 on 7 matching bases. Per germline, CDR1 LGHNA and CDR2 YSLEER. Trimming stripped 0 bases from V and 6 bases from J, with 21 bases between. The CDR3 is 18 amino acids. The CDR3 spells CASSQEGGGPLLGNEQFF. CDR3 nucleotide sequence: TGCGCCAGCAGCCAAGAGGGCGGGGGCCCACTCCTTGGCAATGAGCAGTTCTTC.

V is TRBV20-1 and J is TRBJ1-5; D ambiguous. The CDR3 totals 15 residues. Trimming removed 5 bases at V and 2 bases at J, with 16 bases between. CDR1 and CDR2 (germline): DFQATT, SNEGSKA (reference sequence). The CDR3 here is CSAPNGPPGNQPQHF. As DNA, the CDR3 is TGCAGTGCTCCTAATGGGCCGCCGGGCAATCAGCCCCAGCATTTT.

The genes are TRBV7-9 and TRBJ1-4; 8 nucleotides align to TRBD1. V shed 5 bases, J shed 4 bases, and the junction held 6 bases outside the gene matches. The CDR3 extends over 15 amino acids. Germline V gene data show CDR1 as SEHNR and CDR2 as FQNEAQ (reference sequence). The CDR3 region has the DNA TGTGCCAGCAGCGTTGGGGACAGGAGTAATGAAAAACTGTTTTTT. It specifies CASSVGDRSNEKLFF.

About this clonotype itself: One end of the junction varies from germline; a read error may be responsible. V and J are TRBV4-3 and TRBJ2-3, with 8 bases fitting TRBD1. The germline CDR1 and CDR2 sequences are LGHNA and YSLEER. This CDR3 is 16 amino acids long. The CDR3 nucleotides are TGTGCCAGCAGCCAGGCAGGGGGCGCGGATACAGATACGCAGTATTTT. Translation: CASSQAGGADTDTQYF.

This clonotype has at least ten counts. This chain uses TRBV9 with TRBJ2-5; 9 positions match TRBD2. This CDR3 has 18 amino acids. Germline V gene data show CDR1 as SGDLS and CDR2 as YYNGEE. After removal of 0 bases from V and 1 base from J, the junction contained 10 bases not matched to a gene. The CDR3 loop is CASSVAAGGKLGQETQYF. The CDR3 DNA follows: TGTGCCAGCAGCGTAGCGGCGGGGGGGAAATTGGGCCAAGAGACCCAGTACTTC.

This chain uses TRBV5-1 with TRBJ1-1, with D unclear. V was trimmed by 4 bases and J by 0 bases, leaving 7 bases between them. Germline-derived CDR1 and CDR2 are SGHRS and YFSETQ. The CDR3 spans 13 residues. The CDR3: CASSPAVNTEAFF. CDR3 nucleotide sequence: TGCGCCAGCAGCCCCGCGGTGAACACTGAAGCTTTCTTT.

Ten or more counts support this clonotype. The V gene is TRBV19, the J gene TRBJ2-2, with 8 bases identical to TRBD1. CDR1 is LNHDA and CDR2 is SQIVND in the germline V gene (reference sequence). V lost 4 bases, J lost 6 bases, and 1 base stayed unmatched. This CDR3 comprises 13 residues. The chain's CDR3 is CASSNRGAGELFF. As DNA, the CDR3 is TGTGCCAGTAGTAACAGGGGGGCCGGGGAGCTGTTTTTT.

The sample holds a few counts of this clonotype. The CDR3 is CATSRDSAASGGYTF. The CDR3, as DNA: TGTGCCACCAGCAGAGATTCGGCCGCCTCGGGTGGCTACACCTTC. The chain is built from TRBV15 and TRBJ1-2; D is undetermined. The CDR3 consists of 15 residues. The V gene's germline CDR1 is LNHNV and CDR2 YYDKDF (reference sequence). V was shortened by 0 bases and J by 7 bases, with 15 bases between the two germline ends.